This entry lists 32 T cell receptor beta chains sequenced from one sample in a study of chemoradiotherapy in HPV16-positive cancers. The protocol was immunoSEQ multiplex PCR, while the TCRdb copy is restricted to in-frame clones and leaves out a portion. The sample yields around 33,000 clones, about 86% seen once. The sample here was blood, taken from a patient who underwent chemoradiotherapy. The receptors originated from a human donor with HPV-associated anogenital cancer.

This clone appeared once. The CDR3 coding sequence is TGCGCCAGCAGCTTCTTAGGAGCGGCCGCTGGCTACACCTTC. It encodes CASSFLGAAAGYTF. This chain uses TRBV5-1 with TRBJ1-2; D unresolved. Germline V gene lookup returns CDR1 SGHRS and CDR2 YFSETQ. Trimming removed 2 bases at V and 7 bases at J, with 15 bases between. The CDR3 covers 14 residues.

The chain joins TRBV5-1 to TRBJ2-5; possibly TRBD1 or TRBD2 for D (5 bases each). Per the germline V gene, CDR1 is SGHRS and CDR2 is YFSETQ. The CDR3 contains 15 residues. V lost 7 bases and J lost 4, with 20 bases in between. CDR3 sequence reads: CASYSTGTLGETQYF. The CDR3 nucleotides are TGCGCCAGCTACAGCACCGGGACGCTAGGAGAGACCCAGTACTTC. Full variable domain (remainder filled in from reference TRBV5-1 and TRBJ2-5): KAGVTQTPRYLIKTRGQQVTLSCSPISGHRSVSWYQQTPGQGLQFLFEYFSETQRNKGNFPGRFSGRQFSNSRSEMNVSTLELGDSALYLCASYSTGTLGETQYFGPGTRLLVL.

This clone came up a few times. This sequence joins TRBV7-2 and TRBJ2-3, with 12 bases fitting TRBD2. The length of the CDR3 is 18 residues. V gave up 1 base and J gave up 6 bases; unmatched junction bases: 11. CDR1 is SGHTA, CDR2 FQGNSA, per germline. The CDR3 is CASSLEEGTSGGRDTQYF. CDR3 DNA: TGTGCCAGCAGCTTAGAAGAGGGCACTAGCGGGGGGCGGGATACGCAGTATTTT.

Comment on this clone: The germline gene is not matched at one end of the junction; a read error may be the cause. V usage is TRBV7-7 and J usage is TRBJ1-1; D remains ambiguous. Germline V CDR1 and CDR2: SSHAT, FNYEAQ (reference sequence). This CDR3 has 9 residues. CDR3 coding DNA: TGTGCTAGCAGCCCCCAAGCTTTCTTT. It specifies CASSPQAFF.

V is TRBV9 and J is TRBJ2-1, with 10 bases aligning to TRBD2. Germline V gene sequence: CDR1 SGDLS, CDR2 YYNGEE. The CDR3 contains 15 residues. J gave up 4 bases and V 6 bases, and 7 bases lay outside the gene matches. CDR3 sequence reads: CASNLGLAEYNEQFF. The CDR3 DNA follows: TGTGCCAGCAACTTAGGACTAGCGGAATACAATGAGCAGTTCTTC. The whole variable domain, filled in from reference TRBV9 and TRBJ2-1, reads DSGVTQTPKHLITATGQRVTLRCSPRSGDLSVYWYQQSLDQGLQFLIQYYNGEERAKGNILERFSAQQFPDLHSELNLSSLELGDSALYFCASNLGLAEYNEQFFGPGTRLTVL.

This clone turned up a few times. The chain combines TRBV6-4 with TRBJ2-1; 8 bases align to TRBD2. There are 13 residues in the CDR3. Unmatched junction bases numbered 2, after V lost 4 bases and J lost 6 bases. Germline V gene sequence: CDR1 MRHNA, CDR2 SNTAGT. The CDR3: CASSAGTSNEQFF. DNA for the CDR3: TGTGCCAGCAGTGCCGGGACTAGCAATGAGCAGTTCTTC.

The genes are TRBV5-5 and TRBJ2-3; D not resolved. This CDR3 spans 15 amino acids. Germline CDR1 reads SGHKS; CDR2 reads YYEKEE (reference sequence). V was cut by 4 bases and J by 3 bases, with 15 bases left in between. The CDR3 sequence is CASSASEFWTDTQYF. The CDR3 bases are TGTGCCAGCAGCGCGTCGGAGTTTTGGACAGATACGCAGTATTTT.

This clone occurred a few times. The chain joins TRBV27 to TRBJ1-5; D gene uncertain. V was shortened by 8 bases and J by 0 bases, with 14 bases between the two germline ends. The length of the CDR3 is 15 residues. Per germline, CDR1 MNHEY and CDR2 SMNVEV (reference sequence). The DNA of the CDR3 is TGTGCCAGCTCTTGGGCAGCAGATAGCAATCAGCCCCAGCATTTT. It translates to CASSWAADSNQPQHF.

The chain joins TRBV5-1 to TRBJ2-3, with a possible D match to TRBD2 (6 bases). Germline lookup yields CDR1 SGHRS and CDR2 YFSETQ. V lost 4 bases, J lost 4 bases, and 16 bases lay in between. This CDR3 spans 15 amino acids. The CDR3 region is CASSPLGPSADTQYF. The CDR3, as DNA: TGCGCCAGCAGCCCGCTAGGACCTAGCGCAGATACGCAGTATTTT.

This chain uses TRBV7-2 with TRBJ2-5, with 7 bases aligning to TRBD1. The CDR3 is made up of 13 amino acids. The V segment lost 3 bases and the J segment 5 bases; nucleotides outside the gene matches: 3. Germline CDR1 and CDR2: SGHTA and FQGNSA. Here the CDR3 reads CASSFDRAETQYF. In DNA, the CDR3 is TGTGCCAGCAGCTTCGACAGGGCCGAGACCCAGTACTTC.

The chain is built from TRBV27 and TRBJ1-1, with TRBD1 matching 7 bases. The CDR3 spans 15 residues. Losses at the gene ends were 5 bases for V and 0 bases for J; bases not matched to a gene: 6. Germline-derived CDR1 and CDR2 are MNHEY and SMNVEV (reference sequence). CDR3 in DNA: TGTGCCAGCAGTCCGAGACAGGGACTGAACACTGAAGCTTTCTTT. This encodes CASSPRQGLNTEAFF.

V gene TRBV5-1 combines with J gene TRBJ1-1; TRBD1 is a possible D gene (5 bases). There are 14 residues in the CDR3. Trimming left V 2 bases short and J 7 bases short, with 15 bases between. Germline V gene lookup returns CDR1 SGHRS and CDR2 YFSETQ. The CDR3 reads CASSLQWGSLEAFF. The CDR3 DNA sequence: TGCGCCAGCAGCTTACAATGGGGCTCCCTTGAAGCTTTCTTT.

The chain is built from TRBV5-5 and TRBJ1-2; maybe TRBD1 (5 bases). The length of the CDR3 is 16 residues. Germline lookup yields CDR1 SGHKS and CDR2 YYEKEE (reference sequence). Trimming took 2 bases from V and 1 from J, leaving 15 bases between them. In DNA, the CDR3 is TGTGCCAGCAGCTTATCGCCCGGGACCAATAACTATGGCTACACCTTC. Translated: CASSLSPGTNNYGYTF.

This chain links TRBV2 with TRBJ1-5, with D perhaps TRBD1 (5 bases). Germline CDR1 and CDR2: SNHLY and FYNNEI. V was pared by 8 bases and J by 6 bases, with 17 bases between. The CDR3 has 14 residues. This CDR3 reads CASSLGGGAQPQHF. In DNA form, the CDR3 reads TGTGCCAGCTCGTTGGGGGGGGGTGCTCAGCCCCAGCATTTT.

The gene calls are TRBV5-1 and TRBJ1-6; TRBD1 agrees at 9 bases. This CDR3 contains 15 residues. The V gene's germline CDR1 is SGHRS and CDR2 YFSETQ. V trimming: 0 bases; J trimming: 9 bases; junction bases outside the gene matches: 4. CDR3 sequence (DNA): TGCGCCAGCAGCTTGGACGACAGGGGGGGTTCACCCCTCCACTTT. Amino acid sequence: CASSLDDRGGSPLHF. The full variable domain, rest sourced from reference TRBV5-1 and TRBJ1-6, is KAGVTQTPRYLIKTRGQQVTLSCSPISGHRSVSWYQQTPGQGLQFLFEYFSETQRNKGNFPGRFSGRQFSNSRSEMNVSTLELGDSALYLCASSLDDRGGSPLHFGNGTRLTVT.

The CDR3 spells CSVSTTAGDTQYF. CDR3 DNA: TGCAGCGTTTCGACCACAGCGGGAGATACGCAGTATTTT. The chain joins TRBV29-1 to TRBJ2-3; a possible D gene is TRBD2 (6 bases). Germline assignment: CDR1 SQVTM and CDR2 ANQGSEA. V gave up 5 bases and J gave up 5 bases, with 14 bases separating them. This CDR3 spans 13 amino acids.

V gene TRBV5-4 combines with J gene TRBJ2-3; no clear D. The length of the CDR3 is 18 residues. V shed 0 bases and J shed 5 bases, with 22 bases lying between them. CDR1 SGHNT and CDR2 YYREEE come from the germline V gene (reference sequence). In DNA form, the CDR3 reads TGTGCCAGCAGCTTGGACTCTACGACCAGCCAGGTCGGAGATACGCAGTATTTT. Its translation: CASSLDSTTSQVGDTQYF. The whole variable domain, filled in from reference TRBV5-4 and TRBJ2-3, reads ETGVTQSPTHLIKTRGQQVTLRCSSQSGHNTVSWYQQALGQGPQFIFQYYREEENGRGNFPPRFSGLQFPNYSSELNVNALELDDSALYLCASSLDSTTSQVGDTQYFGPGTRLTVL.

V usage is TRBV7-2 and J usage is TRBJ2-7; D not certain. This CDR3 has 11 residues. Per germline, CDR1 SGHTA and CDR2 FQGNSA. The V and J ends lost 5 bases and 5 bases respectively, with 7 bases between them. The CDR3 bases are TGTGCCAGCAGCCTAGACAACGAGCAGTACTTC. Its translation: CASSLDNEQYF.

V is TRBV6-6 and J is TRBJ2-5; D is perhaps TRBD1 or TRBD2 (5 bases each). CDR3 size: 14 residues. The germline V gene has CDR1 MNHNY and CDR2 SVGAGI (reference sequence). V lost 2 bases and J lost 3, with 10 bases in between. The DNA of the CDR3 is TGTGCCAGCAGTTACGTTCGGGGCGAAGAGACCCAGTACTTC. This codes for CASSYVRGEETQYF.

The rearrangement joins TRBV18 to TRBJ1-6; 11 nucleotides align to TRBD1. J lost 9 bases, V lost 1 base, and 2 bases had no gene match. The germline V gene encodes CDR1 KGHSH and CDR2 LQKENI. This CDR3 has 15 residues. The CDR3 is CASSPRDRGSSPLHF. CDR3 coding DNA: TGTGCCAGCTCACCACGGGACAGGGGGAGTTCACCCCTCCACTTT.

The rearrangement joins TRBV7-8 to TRBJ2-5, with a weak D call TRBD2 (6 bases). This CDR3 contains 15 residues. Germline V lookup: CDR1 SGHVS, CDR2 FQNEAQ. V lost 5 bases, J lost 5 bases, and 18 bases lay in between. The CDR3: CASSVGEVPWETQYF. The CDR3 DNA is TGTGCCAGCAGCGTCGGGGAGGTTCCGTGGGAGACCCAGTACTTC.

The chain uses TRBV11-1 and TRBJ2-1, with 7 bases fitting TRBD1. The CDR3 is made up of 14 amino acids. Trimming removed 3 bases from V and 8 bases from J; junction bases left unmatched: 7. CDR1 and CDR2 from the germline V gene are SGHAT and FQDESV (reference sequence). The CDR3 loop reads CASSFETGSYEQFF. CDR3 bases: TGTGCCAGCAGCTTTGAGACAGGGTCTTATGAGCAGTTCTTC. The variable domain in full, with the rest retrieved from reference TRBV11-1 and TRBJ2-1, is EAEVAQSPRYKITEKSQAVAFWCDPISGHATLYWYRQILGQGPELLVQFQDESVVDDSQLPKDRFSAERLKGVDSTLKIQPAELGDSAMYLCASSFETGSYEQFFGPGTRLTVL.

The chain carries TRBV10-1 and TRBJ2-2, with D possibly TRBD2 on 6 matching bases. This CDR3 has 16 residues. Germline values: CDR1 WNHNN, CDR2 SYGVQD (reference sequence). Trimming pared 2 bases from V and 0 bases from J, leaving 10 bases between. In DNA form, the CDR3 reads TGCGCCAGCAGTGAGAATGCGGGGACGAACACCGGGGAGCTGTTTTTT. It encodes CASSENAGTNTGELFF.

This chain links TRBV11-3 with TRBJ2-1, with 11 bases lining up with TRBD2. The CDR3 consists of 17 residues. The V and J ends lost 6 bases and 8 bases, in that order; junction bases with no gene match: 15. Per germline, CDR1 SGHNT and CDR2 YENEEA. For the CDR3, the DNA is TGTGCCAGCAGTGGACAGGGAAGCCTAGCGGGGGGCTATGAGCAGTTCTTC. The encoded protein is CASSGQGSLAGGYEQFF. The full variable domain, its missing parts supplied by reference TRBV11-3 and TRBJ2-1, is EAGVVQSPRYKIIEKKQPVAFWCNPISGHNTLYWYLQNLGQGPELLIRYENEEAVDDSQLPKDRFSAERLKGVDSTLKIQPAELGDSAVYLCASSGQGSLAGGYEQFFGPGTRLTVL.

This rearrangement joins TRBV19 to TRBJ2-5, with no clear D. Germline CDR1 and CDR2: LNHDA and SQIVND (reference sequence). This CDR3 spans 15 amino acids. Trimming cost V 2 bases and J 4 bases, with 14 bases left between them. The CDR3 DNA sequence: TGTGCCAGTAGTATAATCCTCCAGGACGCAGAGACCCAGTACTTC. Protein: CASSIILQDAETQYF.

The V gene is TRBV19, the J gene TRBJ1-5, with 11 bases lining up with TRBD1. J was trimmed by 6 bases and V by 10 bases; bases with no gene match: 14. Germline CDR1 is LNHDA and CDR2 is SQIVND (reference sequence). This CDR3 has 16 residues. CDR3: CATTRTGGRGSQPQHF. The CDR3, as DNA: TGTGCCACAACACGGACAGGGGGCCGAGGAAGTCAGCCCCAGCATTTT.

J is TRBJ1-1 and V is TRBV19, with D possibly TRBD1 on 5 matching bases. V lost 8 bases, J lost 0 bases, and 16 bases lay in between. This CDR3 is built from 15 residues. CDR1 and CDR2 from the germline V gene are LNHDA and SQIVND (reference sequence). The CDR3 here is CASSPWDALNTEAFF. The CDR3 DNA follows: TGTGCCAGTTCACCTTGGGACGCTTTGAACACTGAAGCTTTCTTT.

The V call is TRBV9, the J call TRBJ2-1; maybe TRBD1 (6 bases). This CDR3 comprises 14 residues. Trimming took off 0 bases at V and 10 bases at J, with 14 bases between the two ends. Germline loops: CDR1 SGDLS, CDR2 YYNGEE. As DNA, the CDR3 is TGTGCCAGCAGCGTAGTCTGGGGGCGTGAGGAGCAGTTCTTC. This gives the protein CASSVVWGREEQFF.

The chain is built from TRBV7-8 and TRBJ2-7; 8 nucleotides match TRBD1. The CDR3 is 15 amino acids. The trim removed 5 bases at V and 0 bases at J, leaving 6 bases unmatched. Germline V gives CDR1 SGHVS, CDR2 FQNEAQ. The chain's CDR3 is CASSPRQGSSYEQYF. DNA of the CDR3: TGTGCCAGCAGCCCCCGACAGGGGAGCTCCTACGAGCAGTACTTC.

The rearrangement joins TRBV29-1 to TRBJ1-1; D might be TRBD1 (5 bases). The CDR3 sequence is 10 residues long. Germline lookup yields CDR1 SQVTM and CDR2 ANQGSEA. The CDR3, as DNA: TGCGCAGGGATGAACACTGAAGCTTTCTTT. It yields the protein CAGMNTEAFF.

The CDR3 loop reads CASSLNRAGLAQFF. CDR3 bases: TGTGCCAGCAGCTTAAACAGGGCGGGACTAGCTCAGTTCTTC. The rearrangement uses TRBV7-9 and TRBJ2-1; 9 nucleotides line up with TRBD2. V was clipped by 2 bases and J by 13 bases; unmatched bases: 9. Per the germline V gene, CDR1 is SEHNR and CDR2 is FQNEAQ (reference sequence). The CDR3 runs 14 residues.

The chain has TRBV7-6 and TRBJ2-2; 8 positions match TRBD2. Germline CDR1 and CDR2: SGHVS and FNYEAQ. This CDR3 region has 15 residues. V trimming: 5 bases; J trimming: 4 bases; junction bases outside the gene matches: 6. CDR3 in DNA: TGTGCCAGCAGCAAATCGGGAGGGGGCACCGGGGAGCTGTTTTTT. This gives the protein CASSKSGGGTGELFF.